What follows are 6 T cell receptor beta chains derived from one specimen sequenced in a study of sequential checkpoint blockade in melanoma. Clones were sequenced by immunoSEQ multiplex PCR, and TCRdb holds only the in-frame ones, with some missing. The sample has approximately 10,000 clones, under 85% seen once. Sample treatment: randomized to nivolumab then ipilimumab (arm A) or the reverse (arm B). The sequenced sample was CD8+ T cells sorted from blood (inferred from file names), obtained from a patient given nivolumab and ipilimumab in sequence. The origin of the receptors is a human donor with melanoma.

The chain carries TRBV7-2 and TRBJ2-5; 7 bases agree with TRBD1. The CDR3 sequence is 13 residues long. Unmatched junction bases numbered 8, after V lost 4 bases and J lost 9 bases. The V gene's germline CDR1 is SGHTA and CDR2 FQGNSA. The CDR3 DNA reads as TGTGCCAGCAGCTCAGGGGGTCCATGGGCCCAGTACTTC. Protein: CASSSGGPWAQYF.

The chain uses TRBV9 and TRBJ1-2; maybe TRBD1 (6 bases). Germline assignment: CDR1 SGDLS and CDR2 YYNGEE. The CDR3 runs 16 residues. Trimming took off 4 bases at V and 4 bases at J, with 20 bases between the two ends. As DNA, the CDR3 is TGTGCCAGCAGCCCCGGGGGGACATCGGACTTCTATGGCTACACCTTC. Its protein product is CASSPGGTSDFYGYTF.

This clone was recorded once. The chain recombines TRBV7-2 with TRBJ2-3, with D uncertain. Trimming left V 5 bases short and J 2 bases short, with 14 bases between. The CDR3 sequence is 15 residues long. In germline, CDR1 is SGHTA, CDR2 FQGNSA. Written as DNA, the CDR3 is TGTGCCAGCAGCCCTCGTCGGAGCGCCACAGATACGCAGTATTTT. Translating gives CASSPRRSATDTQYF.

There are a few counts of this clone. V and J are TRBV13 and TRBJ1-2; maybe TRBD1 (6 bases). The germline gives CDR1 PRHDT, CDR2 FYEKMQ (reference sequence). This CDR3 has 18 residues. Trimming removed 4 bases from V and 2 bases from J, with 23 bases in between. CDR3 in DNA: TGTGCCAGCAGCTCGACCACCCTCCTAAAAACAGGGAACTATGGCTACACCTTC. It encodes CASSSTTLLKTGNYGYTF.

V is TRBV6-1 and J is TRBJ1-3, with D possibly TRBD1 on 5 matching bases. The CDR3 extends over 15 amino acids. Per the germline V gene, CDR1 is MNHNS and CDR2 is SASEGT. V lost 6 bases and J 0 bases, leaving 12 bases between the germline ends. The CDR3 loop reads CASRLQEGSGNTIYF. As DNA, the CDR3 is TGTGCCAGCAGACTACAGGAAGGCTCTGGAAACACCATATATTTT.

The V and J genes are TRBV7-9 and TRBJ2-3; no clear D. The V end lost 0 bases, the J end lost 6 bases, and 7 bases lay between the germline ends. This CDR3 has 13 residues. Germline values: CDR1 SEHNR, CDR2 FQNEAQ (reference sequence). DNA for the CDR3: TGTGCCAGCAGCTTAGCGTTGGCCGATACGCAGTATTTT. As protein: CASSLALADTQYF. The whole variable domain, filled in from reference TRBV7-9 and TRBJ2-3, reads DTGVSQNPRHKITKRGQNVTFRCDPISEHNRLYWYRQTLGQGPEFLTYFQNEAQLEKSRLLSDRFSAERPKGSFSTLEIQRTEQGDSAMYLCASSLALADTQYFGPGTRLTVL.